A single TCR beta chain is shown here with its context. Its antigen is currently unknown. The sample is drawn from a study of T cell responses to AZD1222 COVID-19 vaccine. Study overall: Whether given at about 4 or about 12 weeks, second doses were pooled. Study observations and caveats: CD4 TCRs associated with vaccination spanned spike, dominating at 160-218 and 743-854. Possibly, clonal diversity was underestimated; donors were largely white British and included more females. Just a handful of AZD1222 recipients tested seropositive at baseline.

Method: immunoSEQ multiplex PCR; TCRdb's copy keeps in-frame clones and lacks some. The sample consists of about 190,000 clones, 80% to 90% of them appearing once. V lost 4 bases and J lost 8, with 11 bases in between. The CDR3 sequence is 13 residues long. CDR1 and CDR2 (germline): SGHVS, FQNEAQ. V usage is TRBV7-8 and J usage is TRBJ2-2; TRBD1 is a possible D gene (6 bases). This clonotype was obtained from an adult in good health. This specimen was peripheral blood, taken on day 0 of AZD1222 vaccination. DNA for the CDR3: TGTGCCAGCAGCTCTGACGGGACAGGGGAGCTGTTTTTT. This translates into CASSSDGTGELFF.